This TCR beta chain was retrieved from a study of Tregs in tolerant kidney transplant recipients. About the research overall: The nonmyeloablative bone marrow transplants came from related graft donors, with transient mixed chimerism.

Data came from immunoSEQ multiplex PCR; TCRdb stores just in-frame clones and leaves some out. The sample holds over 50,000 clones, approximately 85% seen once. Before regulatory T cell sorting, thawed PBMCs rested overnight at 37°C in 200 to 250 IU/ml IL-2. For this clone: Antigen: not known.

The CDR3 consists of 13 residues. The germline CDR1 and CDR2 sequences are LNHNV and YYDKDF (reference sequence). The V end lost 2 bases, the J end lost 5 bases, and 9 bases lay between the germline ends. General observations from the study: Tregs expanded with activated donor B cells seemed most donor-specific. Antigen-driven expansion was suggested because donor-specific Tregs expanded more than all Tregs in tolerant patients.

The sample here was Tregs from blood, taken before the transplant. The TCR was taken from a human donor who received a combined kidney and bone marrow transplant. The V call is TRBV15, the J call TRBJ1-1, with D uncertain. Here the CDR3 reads CATSRRLGTEAFF. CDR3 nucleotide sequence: TGTGCCACCAGCAGACGTTTAGGAACTGAAGCTTTCTTT.